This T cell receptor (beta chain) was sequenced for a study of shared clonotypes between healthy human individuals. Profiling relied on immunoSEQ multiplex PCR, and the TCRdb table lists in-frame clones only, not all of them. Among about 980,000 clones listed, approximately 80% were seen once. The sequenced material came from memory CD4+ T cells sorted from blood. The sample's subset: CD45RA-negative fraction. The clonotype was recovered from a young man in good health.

The CDR3 DNA sequence: TGTGCCAGCAGCTTGGCAGGGACCGGAGTCAATGAGCAGTTCTTC. Encoded protein: CASSLAGTGVNEQFF. The genes are TRBV5-4 and TRBJ2-1, with D perhaps TRBD1 or TRBD2 (5 bases each). The CDR3 covers 15 residues. Germline CDR1 reads SGHNT; CDR2 reads YYREEE (reference sequence). The V end was cut by 0 bases, the J end by 6 bases, with 13 bases between.